The 7 T cell receptor beta chains presented below share a single source sample, sequenced in a study of T cell changes during pregnancy in multiple sclerosis. Sequenced by immunoSEQ multiplex PCR; TCRdb stores in-frame clones only, minus some. Of tens of thousands of clones listed, roughly 93% are singletons. The sample in question was peripheral blood, obtained in the third trimester of pregnancy. All receptors come from a female donor with multiple sclerosis, enrolled in a pregnancy study.

This rearrangement joins TRBV28 to TRBJ1-5; the D gene is possibly TRBD1 (6 bases). V dropped 5 bases and J dropped 1 base, with 15 bases sitting between them. The CDR3 totals 16 residues. The germline gives CDR1 MDHEN, CDR2 SYDVKM. The CDR3 coding sequence is TGTGCCAGCAGTCGGCCTCGGACAGCGAGCAATCAGCCCCAGCATTTT. Translation: CASSRPRTASNQPQHF.

The chain combines TRBV7-9 with TRBJ2-7; TRBD1 aligns across 7 bases. The CDR3 runs to 15 residues. The trim removed 2 bases at V and 4 bases at J, leaving 8 bases unmatched. The germline V gene has CDR1 SEHNR and CDR2 FQNEAQ (reference sequence). CDR3 sequence (DNA): TGTGCCAGCAGCTTACGTTCAGGGGGAGTTTACGAGCAGTACTTC. It yields the protein CASSLRSGGVYEQYF.

The chain has TRBV2 and TRBJ1-1; TRBD1 matches 9 bases. The germline V gene encodes CDR1 SNHLY and CDR2 FYNNEI. The V and J ends lost 4 bases and 10 bases, in that order; junction bases with no gene match: 10. The CDR3 is 14 amino acids. The CDR3 DNA follows: TGTGCCAGCAGTGTACAGGGGGCCCCTTATGGAGCTTTCTTT. Translation gives CASSVQGAPYGAFF.

This clone has a single count. This chain connects TRBV5-1 to TRBJ2-3; D not certain. The CDR3 is 14 residues long. Per germline, CDR1 SGHRS and CDR2 YFSETQ. Trimming cost V 0 bases and J 1 base, with 6 bases left between them. CDR3 in DNA: TGCGCCAGCAGCTTGGACAGCCGCACAGATACGCAGTATTTT. This codes for CASSLDSRTDTQYF.

The sample holds one count of this clone. The chain combines TRBV28 with TRBJ1-2, with TRBD1 matching over 7 bases. The CDR3 has 13 residues. V dropped 6 bases and J dropped 3; count of bases not matched to a gene: 4. Germline loops: CDR1 MDHEN, CDR2 SYDVKM. CDR3 DNA: TGTGCCAGCAGGTCGGGACAGTACTATGGCTACACCTTC. Its translation is CASRSGQYYGYTF.

This chain links TRBV5-4 with TRBJ1-5; D gene ambiguous. Germline V lookup: CDR1 SGHNT, CDR2 YYREEE (reference sequence). V gave up 1 base and J gave up 1 base, with 6 bases separating them. The CDR3 length is 14 residues. CDR3 nucleotide sequence: TGTGCCAGCAGCTTGATCGGGAGCAATCAGCCCCAGCATTTT. Translated, it gives CASSLIGSNQPQHF.

The genes are TRBV6-1 and TRBJ2-2; possible D gene TRBD2, 6 bases. V was trimmed by 2 bases and J by 6 bases, leaving 16 bases between them. The CDR3 runs to 16 residues. The germline V gene has CDR1 MNHNS and CDR2 SASEGT. The CDR3 loop reads CASSETVGGGSGELFF. The CDR3 DNA reads TGTGCCAGCAGTGAAACCGTGGGGGGAGGATCCGGGGAGCTGTTTTTT.